Listed below are T cell receptor beta chains from one sample, sequenced in a study of CD8 T cells in Susac syndrome. TCRdb ran MiXCR on the immunoSEQ multiplex PCR reads and lists one entry per CDR3 protein. The sample holds some 250,000 distinct CDR3 sequences; 90% to 96% are singletons and the top ten take around 0.093%. Material: CD4+ T cells from PBMCs. The receptors shown here come from a human donor with Susac syndrome. CDR3s include the opening cysteine and the closing phenylalanine or tryptophan. A D gene is named only where the DNA matches it firmly. Part of the rows lack a size; the others show once, few, many or a class for expanded clones.

D gene | J gene | V gene | clone size | CDR3 protein | CDR3 DNA
- | TRBJ2-2 | TRBV29-1 | once | CSVADGSTGELFF | TGCAGCGTTGCAGACGGATCCACCGGGGAGCTGTTTTTT
- | TRBJ2-3 | TRBV4-1 | - | CASSHTHSGADTQYF | TGCGCCAGCAGCCACACTCACTCAGGGGCAGATACGCAGTATTTT
- | TRBJ2-4 | TRBV6-6 | - | CASLLDRAKNIQYF | TGTGCCAGCCTTTTGGACAGAGCCAAAAACATTCAGTACTTC
- | TRBJ2-1 | TRBV12-3/TRBV12-4 | - | CASLDLFYNEQFF | TGTGCCAGCCTCGACCTTTTTTACAATGAGCAGTTCTTC
- | TRBJ2-7 | TRBV11-1 | - | CASSRSRDYEQYF | TGTGCCAGCAGTCGAAGTCGGGACTACGAGCAGTACTTC
- | TRBJ2-7 | TRBV2 | - | CASTILSREQYF | TGTGCCAGCACTATCCTTAGCCGAGAGCAGTACTTC
TRBD1 | TRBJ2-7 | TRBV29-1 | - | CSGSKSGQGSHEQYF | TGCAGCGGCTCAAAGTCGGGACAGGGGAGCCACGAGCAGTACTTC
- | TRBJ1-1 | TRBV29-1 | - | CSVALSMNTEAFF | TGCAGCGTTGCACTGTCCATGAACACTGAAGCTTTCTTT
- | TRBJ1-3 | TRBV20-1 | - | CSANRDGSSGNTIYF | TGCAGTGCAAACCGGGACGGAAGCTCTGGAAACACCATATATTTT
- | TRBJ2-6 | TRBV11-3 | - | CASSLVYGYSGANVLTF | TGTGCCAGCAGCTTAGTTTATGGATACTCTGGGGCCAACGTCCTGACTTTC
- | TRBJ2-1 | TRBV2 | once | CASSEGALSSWGEQFF | TGTGCCAGCAGTGAAGGAGCTTTGTCGAGCTGGGGTGAGCAGTTCTTC
- | TRBJ1-2 | TRBV20-1 | - | CSASRENYGYTF | TGCAGTGCTAGTAGGGAAAACTATGGCTACACCTTC
- | TRBJ2-1 | TRBV5-6 | few | CASSLEDEQFF | TGTGCCAGCAGCTTGGAGGATGAGCAGTTCTTC
TRBD1 | TRBJ1-4 | TRBV7-9 | - | CASSSDRGPEKLFF | TGTGCCAGCAGCTCGGACAGGGGGCCCGAAAAACTGTTTTTT
- | TRBJ2-7 | TRBV11-3 | - | CASSLAPVPTRWQYF | TGTGCCAGCAGCTTAGCCCCAGTCCCTACGAGGTGGCAGTACTTC
- | TRBJ2-5 | TRBV7-9 | once | CASSFLFPDQETQYF | TGTGCCAGCAGCTTCCTATTTCCGGACCAAGAGACCCAGTACTTC
- | TRBJ1-5 | TRBV7-3 | once | CATTPHQPQHF | TGTGCCACCACCCCCCACCAGCCCCAGCATTTT
- | TRBJ2-6 | TRBV30 | once | CAWVRGSGANVLTF | TGTGCCTGGGTGAGGGGCTCTGGGGCCAACGTCCTGACTTTC
- | TRBJ1-5 | TRBV15 | - | CATSRGSSNQPQHF | TGTGCCACCAGCAGAGGCAGTAGCAATCAGCCCCAGCATTTT
- | TRBJ1-2 | TRBV9 | - | CASSAGGSQIYGYTF | TGTGCCAGCAGCGCCGGGGGCAGTCAAATCTATGGCTACACCTTC
- | TRBJ2-1 | TRBV7-9 | - | CASSPTRDRYEQFF | TGTGCCAGCAGCCCGACCCGAGATAGGTATGAGCAGTTCTTC
- | TRBJ2-3 | TRBV5-1 | - | CASSLATLTDTQYF | TGCGCCAGCAGCTTGGCTACCCTCACAGATACGCAGTATTTT
- | TRBJ1-5 | TRBV20-1 | - | CSARRGSASNQPQHF | TGCAGTGCGCGCAGGGGCAGTGCCAGCAATCAGCCCCAGCATTTT
- | TRBJ2-5 | TRBV29-1 | - | CSVLSPGETQYF | TGCAGCGTTTTAAGTCCGGGAGAGACCCAGTACTTC
TRBD1 | TRBJ2-5 | TRBV29-1 | - | CSVGPGTGGLKTQYF | TGCAGCGTTGGCCCGGGGACAGGGGGCCTAAAGACCCAGTACTTC
- | TRBJ2-2 | TRBV27 | - | CASSWWGRRTNTGELFF | TGTGCCAGCAGTTGGTGGGGGAGAAGGACGAACACCGGGGAGCTGTTTTTT
- | TRBJ1-5 | TRBV29-1 | - | CSVEVSRGQPQHF | TGCAGCGTTGAAGTATCGAGAGGACAGCCCCAGCATTTT
TRBD2 | TRBJ2-1 | TRBV9 | - | CASTPSGSRHNEQFF | TGTGCCAGCACCCCCAGCGGGAGTCGCCACAATGAGCAGTTCTTC
TRBD2 | TRBJ2-1 | TRBV6-1 | - | CASSLRPGLRSYNEQFF | TGTGCCAGCAGCCTACGTCCGGGACTACGGTCCTACAATGAGCAGTTCTTC
- | TRBJ1-4 | TRBV28 | - | CASRGSGAAKNEKLFF | TGTGCCAGCAGGGGATCAGGGGCGGCAAAGAATGAAAAACTGTTTTTT
TRBD1 | TRBJ2-6 | TRBV5-1 | - | CASSGEPGGVLTF | TGCGCCAGCAGTGGTGAGCCAGGGGGCGTCCTGACTTTC
- | TRBJ2-7 | TRBV30 | - | CAWSVGRSGDPYEQYF | TGTGCCTGGAGTGTAGGGCGCAGTGGAGACCCCTACGAGCAGTACTTC
- | TRBJ2-1 | TRBV30 | - | CAWRAYNEQFF | TGTGCCTGGAGGGCTTACAATGAGCAGTTCTTC
- | TRBJ2-5 | TRBV13 | - | CASSFRSGMKETQYF | TGTGCCAGCAGCTTCCGAAGCGGTATGAAAGAGACCCAGTACTTC
- | TRBJ2-5 | TRBV7-6 | - | CASSSLSQETQYF | TGTGCCAGCAGCTCCCTCAGCCAAGAGACCCAGTACTTC
- | TRBJ1-1 | TRBV6-5 | - | CASRVESQVGEAFF | TGTGCCAGCAGAGTAGAATCTCAGGTTGGTGAAGCTTTCTTT
TRBD2 | TRBJ2-1 | TRBV14 | - | CASSQVAGGPSYEQFF | TGTGCCAGCAGCCAAGTAGCGGGAGGGCCATCCTATGAGCAGTTCTTC
- | TRBJ2-1 | TRBV25-1 | - | CASSGPTGRFYNEQFF | TGTGCCAGCAGTGGACCGACCGGAAGGTTCTACAATGAGCAGTTCTTC
- | TRBJ1-2 | TRBV3-1 | - | CASTQVESNYGYTF | TGTGCCAGCACCCAAGTAGAAAGTAACTATGGCTACACCTTC
- | TRBJ1-1 | TRBV13 | - | CASSLNWNTEAFF | TGTGCCAGCAGCTTAAATTGGAACACTGAAGCTTTCTTT
TRBD2 | TRBJ2-7 | TRBV20-1 | - | CSARGTGELAGTEQYF | TGCAGTGCTAGGGGGACTGGGGAACTAGCGGGGACCGAGCAGTACTTC
- | TRBJ1-1 | TRBV19 | - | CASSIRGDTEAFF | TGTGCCAGTAGTATTAGGGGTGACACTGAAGCTTTCTTT
TRBD1 | TRBJ2-5 | TRBV15 | - | CATRGQSQETQYF | TGTGCCACCAGGGGACAGTCGCAAGAGACCCAGTACTTC
TRBD1 | TRBJ1-5 | TRBV15 | - | CATEPKDRGNQPQHF | TGTGCCACCGAGCCCAAGGACAGGGGAAATCAGCCCCAGCATTTT
- | TRBJ1-1 | TRBV29-1 | - | CSTHWVTGWNTEAFF | TGCAGCACACATTGGGTTACAGGGTGGAACACTGAAGCTTTCTTT
- | TRBJ2-1 | TRBV1 | - | CTSCLGKLGGRYNEQFF | TGCACCAGCTGCCTAGGGAAATTAGGGGGTAGGTACAATGAGCAGTTCTTC
- | TRBJ1-2 | TRBV29-1 | - | CSVIKGNYGYTF | TGCAGCGTTATTAAGGGAAACTATGGCTACACCTTC
TRBD2 | TRBJ2-2 | TRBV9 | - | CASSGSSGSNTGELFF | TGTGCCAGCAGCGGATCTAGCGGGTCGAACACCGGGGAGCTGTTTTTT
TRBD2 | TRBJ2-3 | TRBV20-1 | - | CSARGPLAGSADTQYF | TGCAGTGCTAGAGGCCCACTAGCGGGGAGCGCAGATACGCAGTATTTT
- | TRBJ2-1 | TRBV28 | - | CASSVRGAVGNEQFF | TGTGCCAGCAGTGTCAGGGGGGCCGTTGGGAATGAGCAGTTCTTC
- | TRBJ2-3 | TRBV19 | - | CASSIGLGRSTDTQYF | TGTGCCAGTAGTATTGGTCTGGGTCGGAGCACAGATACGCAGTATTTT
- | TRBJ2-7 | TRBV24-1 | - | CATSTDSYEQYF | TGTGCCACCAGTACAGATTCCTACGAGCAGTACTTC
TRBD2 | TRBJ2-2 | TRBV6-5 | - | CASSSPGLAANTGELFF | TGTGCCAGCAGTTCGCCGGGACTAGCGGCCAACACCGGGGAGCTGTTTTTT
- | TRBJ1-2 | TRBV9 | - | CASSVEDNINYGYTF | TGTGCCAGCAGCGTGGAGGATAACATTAACTATGGCTACACCTTC